This T cell receptor beta chain is from a study of chemoradiotherapy in HPV16-positive cancers. J was trimmed by 7 bases and V by 1 base; bases with no gene match: 8. The CDR3 is 15 amino acids. Germline loops: CDR1 MGHRA, CDR2 YSYEKL. Sequencing used immunoSEQ multiplex PCR; TCRdb keeps in-frame clones, though not all of them. The sample lists 20,000 to 30,000 clones, 87% occurring once. The receptor's source is a human donor with HPV-associated anogenital cancer. The starting material was blood, obtained from a patient who underwent chemoradiotherapy. V gene TRBV4-1 combines with J gene TRBJ2-3; 7 bases are a match to TRBD2. The CDR3 sequence: CASSQGSGTTHTQYF. Here the CDR3 DNA reads TGCGCCAGCAGCCAAGGGTCCGGGACTACCCATACGCAGTATTTT.